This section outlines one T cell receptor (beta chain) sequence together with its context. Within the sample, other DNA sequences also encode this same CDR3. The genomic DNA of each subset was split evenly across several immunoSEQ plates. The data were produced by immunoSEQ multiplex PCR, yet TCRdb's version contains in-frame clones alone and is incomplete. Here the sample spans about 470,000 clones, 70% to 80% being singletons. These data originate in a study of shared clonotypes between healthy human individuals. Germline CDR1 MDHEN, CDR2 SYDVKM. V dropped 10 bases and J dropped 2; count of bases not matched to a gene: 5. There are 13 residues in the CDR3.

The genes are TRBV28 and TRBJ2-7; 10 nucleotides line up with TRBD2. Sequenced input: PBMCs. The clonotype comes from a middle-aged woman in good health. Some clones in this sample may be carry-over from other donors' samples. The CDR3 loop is CATRTSGTYEQYF. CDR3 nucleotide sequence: TGTGCCACCCGGACTAGCGGAACCTACGAGCAGTACTTC.